The rows below give T cell receptor beta chains drawn from one sample of a study of cytomegalovirus exposure and HLA in healthy donors. Here immunoSEQ multiplex PCR was the method, and the copy in TCRdb shows in-frame clones only, minus some. This table holds some 150,000 clones, 70% to 90% found once. What was sequenced was PBMCs. The source of these receptors is a man younger than 35 in good health and CMV-seronegative. Each CDR3 is given with its conserved first and last residue. The order of the fields is clone size, V gene, D gene, J gene, CDR3 DNA, CDR3 protein. The D gene is left open where the match is weak. Where a row states a size, it is once, few, many or the class of an expanded clone; other rows omit it.

clone_size: once
v_call: TRBV14
d_call: -
j_call: TRBJ2-5
cdr3_nt: TGTGCCAGCAGCCAACCTTTAAACAGGGAAGAGACCCAGTACTTC
cdr3_aa: CASSQPLNREETQYF

clone_size: -
v_call: TRBV13
d_call: -
j_call: TRBJ1-3
cdr3_nt: TGTGCCAGCAGCTTCAACGGACAGAGCGGAAACACCATATATTTT
cdr3_aa: CASSFNGQSGNTIYF

clone_size: -
v_call: TRBV5-1
d_call: -
j_call: TRBJ1-2
cdr3_nt: TGCGCCAGCAGCGTAGGACAGCCAAACTATGGCTACACCTTC
cdr3_aa: CASSVGQPNYGYTF

clone_size: -
v_call: TRBV7-7
d_call: TRBD2
j_call: TRBJ2-3
cdr3_nt: TGTGCTAGCAGCTTATACCCGAAAAGCGGGAGTAGCACAGATACGCAGTATTTT
cdr3_aa: CASSLYPKSGSSTDTQYF

clone_size: -
v_call: TRBV14
d_call: TRBD2
j_call: TRBJ2-1
cdr3_nt: TGTGCCAGCAGCCAAGCATTCGATTCCGGGACTAAATACAATGAGCAGTTCTTC
cdr3_aa: CASSQAFDSGTKYNEQFF

clone_size: -
v_call: TRBV5-4
d_call: TRBD1
j_call: TRBJ2-7
cdr3_nt: TGTGCCAGCAGCTTGGCCGGGACAGGGGCCTACGAGCAGTACTTC
cdr3_aa: CASSLAGTGAYEQYF

clone_size: -
v_call: TRBV5-1
d_call: TRBD1
j_call: TRBJ1-1
cdr3_nt: TGCGCCAGCAGCTTCCAATCCGGGACAGACATGAACACTGAAGCTTTCTTT
cdr3_aa: CASSFQSGTDMNTEAFF

clone_size: -
v_call: TRBV4-1
d_call: -
j_call: TRBJ1-1
cdr3_nt: TGCGCCAGCAGCCAAGGTAGCAGCGCAGTGCTCATGAACACTGAAGCTTTCTTT
cdr3_aa: CASSQGSSAVLMNTEAFF

clone_size: once
v_call: TRBV29-1
d_call: -
j_call: TRBJ1-2
cdr3_nt: TGCAGCGTAGGACTGATCTCCTATGGCTACACCTTC
cdr3_aa: CSVGLISYGYTF

clone_size: -
v_call: TRBV30
d_call: TRBD2
j_call: TRBJ2-3
cdr3_nt: TGTGCCTGGAGTGGGACTAGAGATACGCAGTATTTT
cdr3_aa: CAWSGTRDTQYF

clone_size: -
v_call: TRBV4-2
d_call: -
j_call: TRBJ1-2
cdr3_nt: TGTGCCAGCAGCCAAGCCCCGGAACTCCAGGGGTATGGCTACACCTTC
cdr3_aa: CASSQAPELQGYGYTF

clone_size: -
v_call: TRBV5-1
d_call: -
j_call: TRBJ1-1
cdr3_nt: TGCGCCAGCAAGGACTCTGATGAAGCTTTCTTT
cdr3_aa: CASKDSDEAFF

clone_size: -
v_call: TRBV19
d_call: -
j_call: TRBJ1-2
cdr3_nt: TGTGCCAGTAGTATAGGCGGCCGGGGATACGGGTCTGGCTACACCTTC
cdr3_aa: CASSIGGRGYGSGYTF

clone_size: -
v_call: TRBV9
d_call: TRBD2
j_call: TRBJ2-2
cdr3_nt: TGTGCCAGCAGCGTGACTAGCGGGAGGGCCATGCGGGAGCTGTTTTTT
cdr3_aa: CASSVTSGRAMRELFF

clone_size: -
v_call: TRBV25-1
d_call: TRBD1
j_call: TRBJ1-2
cdr3_nt: TGTGCCAGCAGACCAAGCGGACAGGGGTATGGCTACACCTTC
cdr3_aa: CASRPSGQGYGYTF

clone_size: -
v_call: TRBV5-4
d_call: TRBD1
j_call: TRBJ1-1
cdr3_nt: TGTGCCAGCAGCCTTGGGACAGGGGGCGAGGCTTTCTTT
cdr3_aa: CASSLGTGGEAFF

clone_size: -
v_call: TRBV28
d_call: TRBD2
j_call: TRBJ2-7
cdr3_nt: TGTGCCAGCAGTTTATCCTCCCCGGGAGGGCAGTACTTC
cdr3_aa: CASSLSSPGGQYF

clone_size: few
v_call: TRBV19
d_call: -
j_call: TRBJ2-1
cdr3_nt: TGTGCCAGTAGTACTAAGAGGGAGAGCGAGCAGTTCTTC
cdr3_aa: CASSTKRESEQFF

clone_size: -
v_call: TRBV28
d_call: TRBD1
j_call: TRBJ2-7
cdr3_nt: TGTGCCAGCACCCCCCTCGGGACAGGGTTAAGCTACGAGCAGTACTTC
cdr3_aa: CASTPLGTGLSYEQYF

clone_size: -
v_call: TRBV25-1
d_call: -
j_call: TRBJ1-2
cdr3_nt: TGTGCCAGCAGTGATCGTGCCATCGGGTATGGCTACACCTTC
cdr3_aa: CASSDRAIGYGYTF

clone_size: -
v_call: TRBV6-1
d_call: -
j_call: TRBJ2-5
cdr3_nt: TGTGCCAGCACCCTAGGAGGGACCCAGTACTTC
cdr3_aa: CASTLGGTQYF